This T cell receptor beta chain was obtained from a study of T-cell memory formation after mild COVID-19. Findings of the study overall: Clones contracting over day 15 to 85 were CD4/CD8 balanced, with later expanders leaning CD4+.

V was pared by 5 bases and J by 4 bases, with 12 bases between. The CDR3 sequence is 14 residues long. Germline-derived CDR1 and CDR2 are PRHDT and FYEKMQ (reference sequence). TCRdb itself ran the 5' RACE reads through MiXCR, one entry per CDR3 protein. The table records about 300,000 distinct CDR3 sequences, roughly 21% of them present only once. A note on this clonotype: Antigen: not known.

V and J are TRBV13 and TRBJ1-5, with D possibly being TRBD1 (5 bases). This TCR was recovered from a man between 18 and 35 years old who had mild COVID-19 (a few samples of this study predate the infection). Cell type and time point are not known. Sequencing used PBMCs or a T cell subset sorted from them (not recorded which). The chain's CDR3 is CASSLGRANQPQHF. CDR3 bases: TGTGCCAGCAGCCTGGGCAGGGCTAATCAGCCCCAGCATTTT.